This entry lists 2 T cell receptor beta chains sequenced from one sample in a study of T cell responses to AZD1222 COVID-19 vaccine. Sequencing used immunoSEQ multiplex PCR; TCRdb keeps in-frame clones, though not all of them. The sample holds approximately 120,000 clones, 75% to 95% seen once. The source material was peripheral blood, sampled on day 0 of AZD1222 vaccination. The source of these receptors is an adult in good health.

This clone occurred once. The J gene is TRBJ1-1, the V gene TRBV11-2, with 8 bases fitting TRBD1. CDR3 length equals 15 residues. Germline CDR1 and CDR2: SGHAT and FQNNGV. Trimming cost V 6 bases and J 4 bases; bases outside gene matches: 10. CDR3 bases: TGTGCCAGCAGATACCGACAGGGGCGGACCACTGAAGCTTTCTTT. Its translation is CASRYRQGRTTEAFF.

The CDR3 loop reads CASSLALAGGQETQYF. The CDR3 DNA is TGTGCCAGCAGCTTGGCCCTAGCGGGGGGACAAGAGACCCAGTACTTC. The V call is TRBV5-4, the J call TRBJ2-5; 11 nucleotides match TRBD2. Losses at the gene ends were 0 bases for V and 2 bases for J; bases not matched to a gene: 3. Germline CDR1 and CDR2: SGHNT and YYREEE (reference sequence). This CDR3 is 16 amino acids long.